This T cell receptor beta chain was captured by sequencing in a study of T cell changes during pregnancy in multiple sclerosis. Germline values: CDR1 MNHNY, CDR2 SVGAGI (reference sequence). The CDR3 extends over 15 amino acids. The V segment lost 5 bases and the J segment 4 bases; nucleotides outside the gene matches: 9. The repertoire was sequenced with immunoSEQ multiplex PCR; TCRdb's copy has only in-frame clones and lacks some. The sample carries about 28,000 clones, 92% recorded once. This TCR derives from a female donor in good health, enrolled as a control in a pregnancy study. The chain recombines TRBV6-6 with TRBJ1-2; 8 bases fit TRBD1. This sample comprised peripheral blood, obtained in the first trimester of pregnancy. DNA for the CDR3: TGTGCCAGCAGTCGAGGGGAGACAGGGGTCTATGGCTACACCTTC. Protein product: CASSRGETGVYGYTF.